These 27 T cell receptor beta chains were sequenced from one sample in a study of T cells in Graves' hyperthyroidism and ophthalmopathy. TCR beta CDR3 regions were amplified from RNA. A set of HTBI primers served as the primers for a first-round RT-PCR of the TCR CDR3. TCRdb fed the multiplex PCR reads into MiXCR, producing one record per CDR3 protein. Of hundreds of thousands of distinct CDR3 sequences listed, roughly 20% were seen once; the top ten hold roughly 30%. Sequencing was performed on blood. The origin of the receptors is a young man with Graves' ophthalmopathy.

This clonotype was counted only a few times. This rearrangement joins TRBV25-1 to TRBJ2-3; possible D gene TRBD2, 5 bases. This CDR3 has 16 residues. Trimming cost V 0 bases and J 5 bases, with 15 bases left between them. Germline loops: CDR1 MGHDK, CDR2 SYGVNS. CDR3 DNA: TGTGCCAGCAGTGAATATGGAGAGCCCGCGGGAGATACGCAGTATTTT. Amino acids: CASSEYGEPAGDTQYF.

Worth noting for this clonotype: Just one base apart from a much larger clone, this may be a read error. This chain uses TRBV7-6 with TRBJ2-3; 8 nucleotides agree with TRBD2. Germline V gene sequence: CDR1 SGHVS, CDR2 FNYEAQ. Germline trimming cut 8 bases from V and 3 bases from J; bases unmatched to any gene: 4. This CDR3 is 13 amino acids long. Here the CDR3 reads CASAGGRTDTQYF. The CDR3 coding sequence is TGTGCCAGCGCTGGCGGGAGGACAGATACGCAGTATTTT.

On this clonotype: Being one base from a much bigger clone, this may be a read error. The chain links TRBV5-6 to TRBJ2-7; D remains unclear. The CDR3 totals 14 residues. V lost 0 bases to trimming and J lost 1 base, with 8 bases between them. The germline V gene has CDR1 SGHDT and CDR2 YYEEEE. The CDR3 here is CASSLGRKSYEQYF. CDR3 sequence (DNA): TGTGCCAGCAGCTTGGGAAGGAAATCCTACGAGCAGTACTTC.

This clonotype has a count of ten or more. The chain has TRBV27 and TRBJ2-7; no clear D gene. Looked up from germline, CDR1 is MNHEY and CDR2 is SMNVEV (reference sequence). The CDR3 loop spans 13 amino acids. Trimming stripped 6 bases from V and 6 bases from J, with 15 bases between. CDR3 protein: CASSPRDTSEQYF. The DNA for the CDR3 is TGTGCCAGCAGCCCCCGCGATACGTCCGAGCAGTACTTC.

A remark on this clonotype: At one boundary the junction diverges from the germline segment, which might be a read error. The V and J genes are TRBV18 and TRBJ1-1, with D maybe TRBD1 (6 bases). Germline V gene sequence: CDR1 KGHSH, CDR2 LQKENI. This CDR3 is 16 amino acids long. Written as DNA, the CDR3 is TGTGCCAACTCACTCTTCCAGGGGAGCATGAACACTGAAGCTTTCTTT. As protein: CANSLFQGSMNTEAFF. Based on the CDR3 plus reference TRBV18 and TRBJ1-1, the full variable domain is NAGVMQNPRHLVRRRGQEARLRCSPMKGHSHVYWYRQLPEEGLKFMVYLQKENIIDESGMPKERFSAEFPKEGPSILRIQQVVRGDSAAYFCANSLFQGSMNTEAFFGQGTRLTVV.

This clonotype was seen more than once but under ten times. The chain combines TRBV20-1 with TRBJ2-6; TRBD1 matches 7 bases. The J segment lost 2 bases and the V segment lost 1 base, leaving 11 bases of the junction unmatched. The CDR3 has 18 residues. CDR1 and CDR2 from the germline V gene are DFQATT and SNEGSKA (reference sequence). CDR3 bases: TGCAGTGCTAGAGTTGGGACAGACGCCCCCCCTGGGGCCAACGTCCTGACTTTC. It translates to CSARVGTDAPPGANVLTF.

The chain recombines TRBV28 with TRBJ1-5, with a possible D match to TRBD1 (5 bases). V gave up 5 bases and J gave up 3 bases, with 11 bases separating them. Per germline, CDR1 MDHEN and CDR2 SYDVKM. The CDR3 is 14 residues long. In DNA, the CDR3 is TGTGCCAGCAGTCCCCAGGGCTTCAATCAGCCCCAGCATTTT. The encoded protein is CASSPQGFNQPQHF. Full variable domain (missing parts from reference TRBV28 and TRBJ1-5): DVKVTQSSRYLVKRTGEKVFLECVQDMDHENMFWYRQDPGLGLRLIYFSYDVKMKEKGDIPEGYSVSREKKERFSLILESASTNQTSMYLCASSPQGFNQPQHFGDGTRLSIL.

The chain employs TRBV20-1 and TRBJ1-2, with a tentative D call TRBD1 (6 bases). Germline CDR1 is DFQATT and CDR2 is SNEGSKA (reference sequence). Trimming took 4 bases from V and 3 from J, leaving 15 bases between them. This CDR3 comprises 14 residues. The CDR3 DNA follows: TGCAGTGCTACTCACAGGCCAGGGGACTATGGCTACACCTTC. Its protein product is CSATHRPGDYGYTF.

The table lists this clonotype with many counts. This chain links TRBV20-1 with TRBJ1-2; D perhaps matches TRBD1 (5 bases). The CDR3 is made up of 12 amino acids. CDR1 DFQATT and CDR2 SNEGSKA come from the germline V gene (reference sequence). Between the trimmed V and J ends, which lost 2 bases and 4 bases, there was a span of 8 bases. The CDR3 region has the DNA TGCAGTGCTAGAAGGGACGGCTATGGCTACACCTTC. It specifies CSARRDGYGYTF.

This clonotype was seen many times. The chain links TRBV5-1 to TRBJ2-1; 9 bases are a match to TRBD1. CDR3 length: 16 amino acids. V was clipped by 2 bases and J by 6 bases; unmatched bases: 9. Germline loops: CDR1 SGHRS, CDR2 YFSETQ. The CDR3 DNA is TGCGCCAGCAGCTTACATCCGGGACAGGGAGGCAATGAGCAGTTCTTC. Its translation is CASSLHPGQGGNEQFF.

This clonotype was observed a handful of times. The chain couples TRBV11-2 to TRBJ2-1, with TRBD2 matching over 8 bases. CDR1 SGHAT and CDR2 FQNNGV come from the germline V gene. The CDR3 is 15 residues long. The V and J ends lost 5 bases and 7 bases, in that order; junction bases with no gene match: 10. The DNA of the CDR3 is TGTGCCAGCAGCCCCCATATTTCTAGCGGGAATGAGCAGTTCTTC. Encoded protein: CASSPHISSGNEQFF.

This clonotype was recorded at least ten times. DNA of the CDR3: TGTGCCAGCAGCTTCCGAATACCCGGGGAGCTGTTTTTT. This translates into CASSFRIPGELFF. The chain links TRBV7-2 to TRBJ2-2; D ambiguous. The ends were cut back, 3 bases at V and 6 bases at J, with 8 bases in the middle. Germline V gives CDR1 SGHTA, CDR2 FQGNSA. This CDR3 has 13 amino acids.

In this sample, this clonotype turned up many times. The V and J genes are TRBV18 and TRBJ1-1; D is unresolved. CDR1 is KGHSH and CDR2 is LQKENI in the germline V gene. The CDR3 is 13 residues long. Trimming stripped 8 bases from V and 1 base from J, with 11 bases between. As DNA, the CDR3 is TGTGCCAGCCGCCAACTGGGGAACACTGAAGCTTTCTTT. It specifies CASRQLGNTEAFF.

V usage is TRBV2 and J usage is TRBJ2-2, with D possibly called TRBD1 or TRBD2 (5 bases each). With 4 bases removed from V and 4 bases from J, the gap between germline ends came to 13 bases. The CDR3 sequence is 15 residues long. Germline CDR1 SNHLY, CDR2 FYNNEI. The CDR3 DNA sequence: TGTGCCAGCAGTGGGAATGGGGCGGGCACCGGGGAGCTGTTTTTT. As protein: CASSGNGAGTGELFF.

This clonotype was found many times. V and J are TRBV29-1 and TRBJ1-2; 10 bases align to TRBD1. CDR3 length: 15 residues. The junction had 3 bases not matched to a gene; V was cut back by 0 bases and J by 2 bases. Germline CDR1 and CDR2: SQVTM and ANQGSEA. CDR3 residues: CSVEDDRGLNYGYTF. In DNA form, the CDR3 reads TGCAGCGTTGAAGACGACAGGGGGCTGAACTATGGCTACACCTTC.

The CDR3 sequence is CASRSIDRAPDGYTF. The CDR3 DNA sequence: TGTGCCAGCAGAAGTATCGACAGGGCACCCGATGGCTACACCTTC. The V and J genes are TRBV6-2 or TRBV6-3 and TRBJ1-2, with TRBD1 matching 7 bases. V was pared by 6 bases and J by 6 bases, with 13 bases of the junction left unmatched. Germline V gene sequence: CDR1 MNHEY, CDR2 SVGEGT. The CDR3 is 15 residues long.

This clonotype was detected a few times. The chain is built from TRBV9 and TRBJ2-1; 9 bases are shared with TRBD2. There are 17 residues in the CDR3. Losses at the gene ends were 4 bases for V and 5 bases for J; bases not matched to a gene: 13. CDR1 and CDR2 from the germline V gene are SGDLS and YYNGEE. CDR3 loop: CASSPTSRAGGDNEQFF. The CDR3 bases are TGTGCCAGCAGCCCCACCAGCCGAGCGGGAGGAGACAATGAGCAGTTCTTC.

In this sample, this clonotype turned up many times. The V call is TRBV7-2, the J call TRBJ2-1, with TRBD2 matching over 9 bases. The CDR3 sequence is 16 residues long. The germline V gene has CDR1 SGHTA and CDR2 FQGNSA. Trimming cost V 5 bases and J 2 bases; bases outside gene matches: 7. The CDR3 reads CASSGATSGTYNEQFF. DNA of the CDR3: TGTGCCAGCAGCGGGGCGACTAGCGGAACCTACAATGAGCAGTTCTTC. Variable domain in full (rest from reference TRBV7-2 and TRBJ2-1): GAGVSQSPSNKVTEKGKDVELRCDPISGHTALYWYRQSLGQGLEFLIYFQGNSAPDKSGLPSDRFSAERTGGSVSTLTIQRTQQEDSAVYLCASSGATSGTYNEQFFGPGTRLTVL.

This clonotype was counted at least ten times. The chain employs TRBV7-2 and TRBJ2-5; TRBD1 is a possible D gene (6 bases). Germline V gene data show CDR1 as SGHTA and CDR2 as FQGNSA. The CDR3 extends over 14 amino acids. With 5 bases removed from V and 4 bases from J, the gap between germline ends came to 14 bases. The CDR3 DNA follows: TGTGCCAGCAGCCGTGACACAGGGACAGAGACCCAGTACTTC. It translates to CASSRDTGTETQYF.

The table lists this clonotype with a few counts. This chain uses TRBV10-3 with TRBJ1-2, with TRBD1 matching over 9 bases. J lost 8 bases, V lost 3 bases, and 7 bases had no gene match. Looked up from germline, CDR1 is ENHRY and CDR2 is SYGVKD. The CDR3 has 14 residues. DNA for the CDR3: TGTGCCATCAGTGATACCGGGACAGGGAGCGGCTACACCTTC. Its protein is CAISDTGTGSGYTF.

This clonotype was recorded a few times. The gene calls are TRBV12-3 or TRBV12-4 and TRBJ2-7; 10 positions match TRBD1. V dropped 7 bases and J dropped 7; count of bases not matched to a gene: 10. The CDR3 length is 14 residues. The CDR3 nucleotides are TGTGCCAGCACCACCGGGACAGGGGTTGGGGAGCAGTACTTC. Its translation is CASTTGTGVGEQYF.

The rearrangement links TRBV30 to TRBJ2-6; D remains unclear. The CDR3 has 12 residues. CDR1 is GTSNPN and CDR2 is SVGIG in the germline V gene (reference sequence). V lost 5 bases to trimming and J lost 2 bases, with 4 bases between them. The CDR3 region is CAWSPGANVLTF. CDR3 DNA sequence: TGTGCCTGGTCCCCTGGGGCCAACGTCCTGACTTTC.

Many counts were recorded for this clonotype. CDR3 protein: CAWSPQSYEQYF. In DNA, the CDR3 is TGTGCCTGGAGTCCTCAGTCCTACGAGCAGTACTTC. This chain joins TRBV30 and TRBJ2-7; the D is unclear. With 2 bases removed from V and 1 base from J, the gap between germline ends came to 6 bases. Per germline, CDR1 GTSNPN and CDR2 SVGIG (reference sequence). CDR3 length: 12 amino acids.

This clonotype was seen more than once but under ten times. The chain is built from TRBV6-1 and TRBJ2-1; D is unclear. Trimming left V 6 bases short and J 8 bases short, with 23 bases between. CDR3 length: 16 amino acids. CDR1 MNHNS and CDR2 SASEGT come from the germline V gene. In DNA, the CDR3 is TGTGCCAGCAGCTTGTTTCTAGTTCCAGCATCTTATGAGCAGTTCTTC. As protein: CASSLFLVPASYEQFF.

Details on this clonotype: A much larger clonotype is one base distant, so this may be a read error. The chain carries TRBV2 and TRBJ1-1; TRBD1 is a possible D gene (5 bases). There are 13 residues in the CDR3. CDR1 SNHLY and CDR2 FYNNEI come from the germline V gene. CDR3 in DNA: TGTGCCAGCAGCGAACCAGGGAGGACTGAAGCTCTCTTT. Its protein is CASSEPGRTEALF.

As regards this clonotype: Compared with germline, one end of the junction differs, possibly owing to a read error. The J gene is TRBJ2-7, the V gene TRBV27; TRBD2 might be the D (5 bases). This CDR3 has 14 amino acids. CDR1 and CDR2 from the germline V gene are MNHEY and SMNVEV (reference sequence). The CDR3 DNA reads as TGTGCCAGCAGTCACAGCCCGGGAACCTACGAGCAGGACTTC. It translates to CASSHSPGTYEQDF.

At least ten counts were recorded for this clonotype. The J gene is TRBJ1-1, the V gene TRBV28, with TRBD1 as a possible D gene (5 bases). Per germline, CDR1 MDHEN and CDR2 SYDVKM. The germline V and J ends were trimmed by 1 base and 6 bases, with 21 bases remaining between them. The length of the CDR3 is 17 residues. CDR3: CASSLSSWAPQDPEAFF. CDR3 bases: TGTGCCAGCAGTTTATCGAGTTGGGCTCCACAGGACCCTGAAGCTTTCTTT. The full variable domain, its missing parts supplied by reference TRBV28 and TRBJ1-1, is DVKVTQSSRYLVKRTGEKVFLECVQDMDHENMFWYRQDPGLGLRLIYFSYDVKMKEKGDIPEGYSVSREKKERFSLILESASTNQTSMYLCASSLSSWAPQDPEAFFGQGTRLTVV.